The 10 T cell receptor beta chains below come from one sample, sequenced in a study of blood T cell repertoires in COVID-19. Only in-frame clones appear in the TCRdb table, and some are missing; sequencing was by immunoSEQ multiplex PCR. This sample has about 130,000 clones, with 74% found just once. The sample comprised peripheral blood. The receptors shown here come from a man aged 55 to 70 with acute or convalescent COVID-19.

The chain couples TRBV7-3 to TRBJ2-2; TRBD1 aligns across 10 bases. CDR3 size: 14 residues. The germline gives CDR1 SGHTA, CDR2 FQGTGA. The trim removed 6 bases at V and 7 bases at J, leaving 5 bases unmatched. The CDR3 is CASRTGGTDGELFF. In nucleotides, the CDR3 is TGTGCCAGCAGGACAGGGGGCACGGACGGGGAGCTGTTTTTT.

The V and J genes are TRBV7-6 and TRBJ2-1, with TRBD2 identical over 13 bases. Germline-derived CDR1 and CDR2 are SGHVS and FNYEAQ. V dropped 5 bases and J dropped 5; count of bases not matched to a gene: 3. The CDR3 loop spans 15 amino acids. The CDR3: CASSRTSGGDNEQFF. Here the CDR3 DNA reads TGTGCCAGCAGCCGCACTAGCGGGGGGGACAATGAGCAGTTCTTC.

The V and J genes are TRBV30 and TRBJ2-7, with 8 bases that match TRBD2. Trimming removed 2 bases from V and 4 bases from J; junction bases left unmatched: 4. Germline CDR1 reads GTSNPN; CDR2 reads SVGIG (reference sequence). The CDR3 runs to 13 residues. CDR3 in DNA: TGTGCCTGGAGTCGCGGGAGGCTATACGAGCAGTACTTC. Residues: CAWSRGRLYEQYF. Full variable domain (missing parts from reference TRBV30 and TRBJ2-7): SQTIHQWPATLVQPVGSPLSLECTVEGTSNPNLYWYRQAAGRGLQLLFYSVGIGQISSEVPQNLSASRPQDRQFILSSKKLLLSDSGFYLCAWSRGRLYEQYFGPGTRLTVT.

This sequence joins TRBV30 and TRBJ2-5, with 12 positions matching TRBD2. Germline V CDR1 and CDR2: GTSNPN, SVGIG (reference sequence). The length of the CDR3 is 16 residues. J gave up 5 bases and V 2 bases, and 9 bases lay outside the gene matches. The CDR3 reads CAWSPELAGGGETQYF. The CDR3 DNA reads TGTGCCTGGAGTCCCGAACTAGCGGGGGGAGGGGAGACCCAGTACTTC.

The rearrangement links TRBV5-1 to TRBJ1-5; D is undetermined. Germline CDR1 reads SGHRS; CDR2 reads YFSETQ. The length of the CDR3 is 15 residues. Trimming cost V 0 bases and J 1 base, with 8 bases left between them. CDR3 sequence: CASSLATGSNQPQHF. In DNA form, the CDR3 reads TGCGCCAGCAGCTTGGCAACGGGGAGCAATCAGCCCCAGCATTTT.

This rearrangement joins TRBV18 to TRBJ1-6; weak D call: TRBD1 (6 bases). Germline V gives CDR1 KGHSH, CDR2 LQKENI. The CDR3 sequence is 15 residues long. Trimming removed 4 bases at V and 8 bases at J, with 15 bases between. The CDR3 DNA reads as TGTGCCAGCTCACGCACAGGGAGTGTGGATTCACCCCTCCACTTT. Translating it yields CASSRTGSVDSPLHF.

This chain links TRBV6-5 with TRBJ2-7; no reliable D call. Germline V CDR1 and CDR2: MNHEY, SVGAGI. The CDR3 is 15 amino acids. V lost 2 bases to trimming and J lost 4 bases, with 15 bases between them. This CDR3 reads CASSYGVLGSYEQYF. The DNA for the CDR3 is TGTGCCAGCAGTTACGGCGTCCTGGGCTCTTACGAGCAGTACTTC.

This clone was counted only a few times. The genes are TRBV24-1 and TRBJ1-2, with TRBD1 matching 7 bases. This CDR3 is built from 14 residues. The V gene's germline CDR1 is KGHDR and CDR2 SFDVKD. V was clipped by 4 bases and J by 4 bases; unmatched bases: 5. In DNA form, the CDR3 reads TGTGCCACCAGTGACTCCCACAGGGGCTATGGCTACACCTTC. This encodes CATSDSHRGYGYTF.

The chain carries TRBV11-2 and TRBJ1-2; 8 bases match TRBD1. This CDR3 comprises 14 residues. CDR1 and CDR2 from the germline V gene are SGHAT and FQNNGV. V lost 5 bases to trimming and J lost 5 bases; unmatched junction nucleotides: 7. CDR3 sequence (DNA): TGTGCCAGCAGCCCGACCCGGACAGGGTATGGCTACACCTTC. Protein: CASSPTRTGYGYTF.

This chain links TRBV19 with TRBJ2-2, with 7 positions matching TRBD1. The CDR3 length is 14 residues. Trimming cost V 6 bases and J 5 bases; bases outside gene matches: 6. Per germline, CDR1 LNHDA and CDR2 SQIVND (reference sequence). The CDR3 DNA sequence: TGTGCCAGTAGGAGACAGGGCGGGACCGGGGAGCTGTTTTTT. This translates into CASRRQGGTGELFF.